A selection of T cell receptor beta chains follows, all from one sample in a study of T cells in Graves' hyperthyroidism and ophthalmopathy. TCRdb re-analysed the multiplex PCR reads in MiXCR, keeping a single row per CDR3 protein. The sample has approximately 300,000 distinct CDR3 sequences, over 15% seen once. Sequences were obtained from blood. These receptors all come from a woman aged 60-70 years with Graves' ophthalmopathy. Both conserved end residues are part of each CDR3. A D gene is named only where the DNA matches it firmly. Clone size is given for some rows only: seen once, a few or many times, or a class if the clone is expanded.

D gene: TRBD1; CDR3 length: 14; J gene: TRBJ2-7; clone size: .; V gene: TRBV6-1; CDR3 protein: CASIWDRPHYEQYF; CDR3 DNA: TGTGCCAGCATCTGGGACAGACCTCACTACGAGCAGTACTTC
D gene: TRBD1; CDR3 length: 12; J gene: TRBJ1-1; clone size: many; V gene: TRBV18; CDR3 protein: CASSRTGGVAFF; CDR3 DNA: TGTGCCAGCTCACGGACAGGGGGAGTTGCTTTCTTT
D gene: .; CDR3 length: 13; J gene: TRBJ1-3; clone size: .; V gene: TRBV19; CDR3 protein: CASSQQGGNTIYF; CDR3 DNA: TGTGCCAGTAGCCAACAGGGTGGAAACACCATATATTTT
D gene: .; CDR3 length: 15; J gene: TRBJ1-6; clone size: .; V gene: TRBV19; CDR3 protein: CASSISRTSYSPLHF; CDR3 DNA: TGTGCCAGTAGTATCTCGCGGACGAGTTATTCACCCCTCCACTTT
D gene: .; CDR3 length: 17; J gene: TRBJ1-5; clone size: .; V gene: TRBV6-1; CDR3 protein: CASSGSSAGALNQPQHF; CDR3 DNA: TGTGCCAGCAGCGGCTCCTCTGCGGGGGCCCTGAATCAGCCCCAGCATTTT
D gene: .; CDR3 length: 20; J gene: TRBJ2-2; clone size: many; V gene: TRBV2; CDR3 protein: CASTRGESSGEGTNTGELFF; CDR3 DNA: TGTGCCAGCACCCGAGGAGAGAGTAGCGGAGAGGGGACCAACACCGGGGAGCTGTTTTTT
D gene: TRBD1; CDR3 length: 14; J gene: TRBJ2-3; clone size: few; V gene: TRBV5-1; CDR3 protein: CASSFDREQDTQYF; CDR3 DNA: TGCGCCAGCAGCTTTGACAGGGAGCAAGATACGCAGTATTTT
D gene: TRBD2; CDR3 length: 18; J gene: TRBJ2-1; clone size: .; V gene: TRBV19; CDR3 protein: CASSAGLAGASSPNEQFF; CDR3 DNA: TGTGCCAGTAGTGCCGGACTAGCGGGAGCGAGCTCCCCCAATGAGCAGTTCTTC
D gene: TRBD2; CDR3 length: 14; J gene: TRBJ2-1; clone size: many; V gene: TRBV5-1; CDR3 protein: CASSLGDLAGKQFF; CDR3 DNA: TGCGCCAGCAGCTTGGGCGATCTAGCGGGAAAGCAGTTCTTC
D gene: TRBD1; CDR3 length: 16; J gene: TRBJ1-6; clone size: many; V gene: TRBV7-6; CDR3 protein: CASSSIGTGGNSPLHF; CDR3 DNA: TGTGCCAGCAGCTCTATTGGGACAGGGGGCAATTCACCCCTCCACTTT
D gene: .; CDR3 length: 14; J gene: TRBJ2-3; clone size: many; V gene: TRBV14; CDR3 protein: CASSGITPTDTQYF; CDR3 DNA: TGTGCCAGCAGCGGGATTACTCCCACAGATACGCAGTATTTT
D gene: .; CDR3 length: 16; J gene: TRBJ1-6; clone size: many; V gene: TRBV5-1; CDR3 protein: CASSLFAGADNSPLHF; CDR3 DNA: TGCGCCAGCAGCTTGTTCGCAGGGGCCGATAATTCACCCCTCCACTTT
D gene: TRBD1; CDR3 length: 17; J gene: TRBJ2-1; clone size: many; V gene: TRBV6-1; CDR3 protein: CASSGTGTGVKYNEQFF; CDR3 DNA: TGTGCCAGCAGTGGGACCGGGACAGGGGTAAAGTACAATGAGCAGTTCTTC
D gene: .; CDR3 length: 14; J gene: TRBJ1-1; clone size: many; V gene: TRBV6-2/TRBV6-3; CDR3 protein: CASSYILENTEAFF; CDR3 DNA: TGTGCCAGCAGTTATATATTGGAGAACACTGAAGCTTTCTTT
D gene: .; CDR3 length: 18; J gene: TRBJ2-1; clone size: few; V gene: TRBV4-1; CDR3 protein: CASSQDQGSGRGNNEQFF; CDR3 DNA: TGCGCCAGCAGCCAAGATCAGGGGAGCGGAAGGGGGAACAATGAGCAGTTCTTC
D gene: .; CDR3 length: 16; J gene: TRBJ2-3; clone size: .; V gene: TRBV6-6; CDR3 protein: CASSYSPSGYTDTQYF; CDR3 DNA: TGTGCCAGCAGTTACTCGCCAAGCGGGTATACAGATACGCAGTATTTT
D gene: TRBD1; CDR3 length: 13; J gene: TRBJ2-7; clone size: .; V gene: TRBV6-1; CDR3 protein: CASVDRVLGQQYF; CDR3 DNA: TGTGCCAGTGTTGACAGGGTGCTCGGTCAGCAGTACTTC
D gene: TRBD1; CDR3 length: 12; J gene: TRBJ2-3; clone size: .; V gene: TRBV29-1; CDR3 protein: CSAQGAGDTQYF; CDR3 DNA: TGCAGCGCGCAGGGGGCCGGAGATACGCAGTATTTT
D gene: .; CDR3 length: 12; J gene: TRBJ2-3; clone size: many; V gene: TRBV7-9; CDR3 protein: CASTLSADTQYF; CDR3 DNA: TGTGCCAGCACCCTAAGTGCAGATACGCAGTATTTT
D gene: TRBD2; CDR3 length: 15; J gene: TRBJ2-1; clone size: many; V gene: TRBV7-2; CDR3 protein: CASSRTGTSGTEQFF; CDR3 DNA: TGTGCCAGCAGCAGAACCGGGACTAGCGGGACGGAGCAGTTCTTC
D gene: TRBD1; CDR3 length: 13; J gene: TRBJ2-7; clone size: .; V gene: TRBV19; CDR3 protein: CATRETGLNEQYF; CDR3 DNA: TGTGCCACTAGAGAGACAGGGTTAAACGAGCAGTACTTC
D gene: .; CDR3 length: 18; J gene: TRBJ1-1; clone size: many; V gene: TRBV9; CDR3 protein: CASSAEDGGIYMNTEAFF; CDR3 DNA: TGTGCCAGCAGCGCCGAAGACGGCGGCATTTACATGAACACTGAAGCTTTCTTT
D gene: .; CDR3 length: 13; J gene: TRBJ1-1; clone size: few; V gene: TRBV2; CDR3 protein: CASSEDGDIEAFF; CDR3 DNA: TGTGCCAGCAGTGAAGACGGGGACATTGAAGCTTTCTTT
D gene: .; CDR3 length: 14; J gene: TRBJ1-2; clone size: .; V gene: TRBV7-9; CDR3 protein: CASREGTVGYGYTF; CDR3 DNA: TGTGCCAGCAGGGAGGGGACGGTCGGCTATGGCTACACCTTC
D gene: TRBD2; CDR3 length: 19; J gene: TRBJ2-3; clone size: .; V gene: TRBV27; CDR3 protein: CASSLFPNSGSASTDTQYF; CDR3 DNA: TGTGCCAGCAGTTTATTCCCTAATAGCGGGAGCGCGTCCACAGATACGCAGTATTTT
D gene: .; CDR3 length: 15; J gene: TRBJ1-6; clone size: many; V gene: TRBV11-2; CDR3 protein: CASSLGRVDNSPLHF; CDR3 DNA: TGTGCCAGCAGCTTAGGGAGGGTGGATAATTCACCCCTCCACTTT